This T cell receptor beta chain derives from a study of blood T cell repertoires in COVID-19. Whole-study context: Sites in the United States, Italy and Spain provided acute and convalescent COVID-19 samples. Sources were T cells, B-cell-depleted T cells, or PBMCs; the material itself was cDNA or gDNA.

In the original processing: Estimated nucleated cell counts came from reference gene primer amplification. Using immunoSEQ multiplex PCR, the repertoire was profiled, and TCRdb retains in-frame clones only, with some absent. The V and J calls and clone size are taken from that table; D and trimming were inferred from the DNA. This table holds about 180,000 clones, 81% found once. The CDR3 has 15 residues. Per the germline V gene, CDR1 is SGDLS and CDR2 is YYNGEE. Unmatched junction bases numbered 6, after V lost 0 bases and J lost 5 bases. This TCR was sampled from a woman at least 80 years old with COVID-19, enrolled during active disease. The sample comprised peripheral blood. The chain uses TRBV9 and TRBJ2-5, with TRBD2 matching over 8 bases. In nucleotides, the CDR3 is TGTGCCAGCAGCGTAGAGGCGGGAGGTGCGGAGACCCAGTACTTC. Its protein is CASSVEAGGAETQYF.